These 27 T cell receptor beta chains were all obtained from the same sample, sequenced in a study of T cell clonotyping in hematopoietic cell transplantation. Sequencing was performed with immunoSEQ multiplex PCR; in TCRdb, only in-frame clones are kept and a portion is missing. The repertoire holds tens of thousands of clones, 85% to 95% seen once, with 0.7% to 0.95% in the top ten. The sample comprised peripheral blood mononuclear cells. These receptors were collected from a woman in her forties or fifties in good health. Some clones in this sample may be carry-over from other donors' samples.

The chain employs TRBV28 and TRBJ1-5; 11 nucleotides line up with TRBD1. The CDR3 runs to 15 residues. Germline values: CDR1 MDHEN, CDR2 SYDVKM. J was trimmed by 6 bases and V by 5 bases; bases with no gene match: 6. CDR3 coding DNA: TGTGCCAGCAGTGCGGGGACAGGGGGACCTCAGCCCCAGCATTTT. It specifies CASSAGTGGPQPQHF.

V is TRBV5-1 and J is TRBJ2-7, with 7 bases that match TRBD2. The ends lost 0 bases at V and 4 bases at J; junction bases unmatched: 10. CDR1 and CDR2 (germline): SGHRS, YFSETQ. There are 16 residues in the CDR3. In DNA form, the CDR3 reads TGCGCCAGCAGCTTGGGAGCAGACTGGCGGGGGTACGAGCAGTACTTC. Encoded protein: CASSLGADWRGYEQYF.

CDR3 in amino acids: CASSLPPAVGVATNEKLFF. Written as DNA, the CDR3 is TGCGCCAGCAGCTTGCCCCCGGCGGTTGGGGTGGCAACTAATGAAAAACTGTTTTTT. The chain joins TRBV4-3 to TRBJ1-4; unclear D gene. This CDR3 is built from 19 residues. With 5 bases removed from V and 0 bases from J, the gap between germline ends came to 22 bases. Germline CDR1 reads LGHNA; CDR2 reads YSLEER.

This rearrangement joins TRBV7-2 to TRBJ2-1; D gene unclear. Germline CDR1 is SGHTA and CDR2 is FQGNSA. There are 13 residues in the CDR3. Trimming took off 1 base at V and 8 bases at J, with 9 bases between the two ends. CDR3 loop: CASSLEVRDEQFF. The CDR3 nucleotides are TGTGCCAGCAGCTTAGAGGTCCGGGATGAGCAGTTCTTC.

The chain recombines TRBV15 with TRBJ1-2, with TRBD1 matching over 7 bases. The CDR3 has 15 residues. V lost 0 bases, J lost 4 bases, and 5 bases stayed unmatched. Germline CDR1 and CDR2: LNHNV and YYDKDF (reference sequence). CDR3 residues: CATSRDQGTAYGYTF. Here the CDR3 DNA reads TGTGCCACCAGCAGAGATCAGGGGACAGCCTATGGCTACACCTTC.

V usage is TRBV4-1 and J usage is TRBJ1-1, with TRBD1 matching 9 bases. Losses at the gene ends were 2 bases for V and 1 base for J; bases not matched to a gene: 8. The CDR3 has 17 residues. Germline values: CDR1 MGHRA, CDR2 YSYEKL. CDR3 in DNA: TGCGCCAGCAGCCAAACAGGGGGCCTTGAGGGGAACACTGAAGCTTTCTTT. This translates into CASSQTGGLEGNTEAFF.

This chain joins TRBV5-1 and TRBJ2-2; 12 nucleotides agree with TRBD1. Trimming at V came to 0 bases and at J to 4 bases, leaving 4 bases not matched to a gene. CDR1 SGHRS and CDR2 YFSETQ come from the germline V gene. The CDR3 contains 17 residues. CDR3 protein: CASSLGPGQGATGELFF. The CDR3 nucleotides read TGCGCCAGCAGCTTGGGGCCGGGACAGGGGGCCACCGGGGAGCTGTTTTTT.

J is TRBJ1-1 and V is TRBV7-2, with D unclear. Germline CDR1 SGHTA, CDR2 FQGNSA. This CDR3 has 15 amino acids. The germline V and J ends were trimmed by 4 bases and 3 bases, with 15 bases remaining between them. The CDR3 nucleotides read TGTGCCAGCAGCTCTCCGGGGAGCGGGGACACTGAAGCTTTCTTT. Translating it yields CASSSPGSGDTEAFF.

The V call is TRBV7-3, the J call TRBJ2-3; 9 bases fit TRBD1. Germline loops: CDR1 SGHTA, CDR2 FQGTGA. Trimming removed 3 bases from V and 3 bases from J; junction bases left unmatched: 1. There are 14 residues in the CDR3. The CDR3 DNA follows: TGTGCCAGCAGCTTGGGACAGGGTACAGATACGCAGTATTTT. It is translated as CASSLGQGTDTQYF.

The genes are TRBV5-6 and TRBJ2-7; the D is unclear. Per the germline V gene, CDR1 is SGHDT and CDR2 is YYEEEE. This CDR3 comprises 14 residues. Trimming removed 4 bases from V and 2 bases from J, with 13 bases in between. The CDR3 protein is CASSRTLGTYEQYF. CDR3 nucleotide sequence: TGTGCCAGCAGCAGGACCTTAGGTACCTACGAGCAGTACTTC.

V is TRBV5-6 and J is TRBJ1-2, with no clear D. The CDR3 is made up of 13 amino acids. Trimming removed 0 bases at V and 8 bases at J, with 11 bases between. Germline lookup yields CDR1 SGHDT and CDR2 YYEEEE. CDR3 protein: CASSLGRVWGYTF. The CDR3 DNA is TGTGCCAGCAGCTTGGGGAGGGTTTGGGGCTACACCTTC.

The chain joins TRBV4-2 to TRBJ2-1, with a weak D call TRBD1 (5 bases). The germline V gene encodes CDR1 LGHNA and CDR2 YNFKEQ. This CDR3 contains 15 residues. The V and J ends lost 0 bases and 5 bases respectively, with 11 bases between them. CDR3 residues: CASSQEGQGNNEQFF. The CDR3 DNA follows: TGTGCCAGCAGCCAAGAGGGGCAGGGTAACAATGAGCAGTTCTTC.

The chain carries TRBV6-6 and TRBJ2-1; 11 nucleotides agree with TRBD2. This CDR3 spans 15 amino acids. J was trimmed by 7 bases and V by 4 bases; bases with no gene match: 6. CDR1 is MNHNY and CDR2 is SVGAGI in the germline V gene (reference sequence). The CDR3 loop is CASSSLAGASNEQFF. The DNA for the CDR3 is TGTGCCAGCAGTTCACTAGCGGGGGCCTCTAATGAGCAGTTCTTC.

The chain couples TRBV28 to TRBJ1-2; a weak D match, TRBD1 (6 bases). Germline CDR1 MDHEN, CDR2 SYDVKM. CDR3 length: 12 residues. V lost 2 bases and J 7 bases, leaving 8 bases between the germline ends. CDR3 residues: CASSLHRAGYTF. The DNA for the CDR3 is TGTGCCAGCAGTTTACACAGGGCTGGCTACACCTTC.

The rearrangement joins TRBV6-5 to TRBJ2-1; D is tentatively TRBD1 or TRBD2 (6 bases each). Germline V gene data show CDR1 as MNHEY and CDR2 as SVGAGI. V lost 11 bases and J 9 bases, leaving 14 bases between the germline ends. The CDR3 runs 11 residues. CDR3 sequence: CASRGQGEQFF. The CDR3 DNA follows: TGTGCCTCCCGGGGGCAGGGTGAGCAGTTCTTC.

The V gene is TRBV29-1, the J gene TRBJ2-7; 8 bases agree with TRBD1. The CDR3 runs 13 residues. The junction had 3 bases not matched to a gene; V was cut back by 1 base and J by 4 bases. Germline CDR1 is SQVTM and CDR2 is ANQGSEA. CDR3 nucleotide sequence: TGCAGCGTTGAAGGGACAGGGCGGTACGAGCAGTACTTC. Translated, it gives CSVEGTGRYEQYF.

V gene TRBV19 combines with J gene TRBJ1-4; no firm D call. The V end was cut by 2 bases, the J end by 10 bases, with 11 bases between. Germline values: CDR1 LNHDA, CDR2 SQIVND (reference sequence). The CDR3 runs to 13 residues. CDR3 protein: CASSISLQGKLFF. The CDR3 DNA follows: TGTGCCAGTAGTATATCGCTACAAGGAAAACTGTTTTTT.

This chain connects TRBV7-3 to TRBJ2-7; D remains unclear. V was shortened by 5 bases and J by 3 bases, with 11 bases between the two germline ends. The length of the CDR3 is 13 residues. The germline V gene encodes CDR1 SGHTA and CDR2 FQGTGA. CDR3 bases: TGTGCCAGCAGCATGGGCGGATACTACGAGCAGTACTTC. Translation: CASSMGGYYEQYF.

The gene calls are TRBV4-2 and TRBJ2-4; 9 nucleotides line up with TRBD1. The junction had 6 bases not matched to a gene; V was cut back by 5 bases and J by 7 bases. The CDR3 is 14 residues long. Germline V gene sequence: CDR1 LGHNA, CDR2 YNFKEQ. Here the CDR3 DNA reads TGTGCCAGCAGCTTGGGGGGACAGGGCAACATTCAGTACTTC. Translated, it gives CASSLGGQGNIQYF.

This clone was recorded only once. The chain carries TRBV19 and TRBJ2-1; 9 bases match TRBD2. This CDR3 has 14 residues. The germline V gene has CDR1 LNHDA and CDR2 SQIVND (reference sequence). J lost 10 bases, V lost 3 bases, and 7 bases had no gene match. In DNA, the CDR3 is TGTGCCAGTAGTATGGGGCGGGGGGGCCACGAGCAGTTCTTC. It yields the protein CASSMGRGGHEQFF.

The chain employs TRBV28 and TRBJ1-1; D unresolved. This CDR3 region has 11 residues. Trimming took off 3 bases at V and 4 bases at J, with 3 bases between the two ends. Germline V CDR1 and CDR2: MDHEN, SYDVKM. CDR3 sequence reads: CASSFSTEAFF. CDR3 bases: TGTGCCAGCAGTTTTTCCACTGAAGCTTTCTTT.

The chain combines TRBV7-9 with TRBJ2-5, with 7 bases identical to TRBD1. The germline gives CDR1 SEHNR, CDR2 FQNEAQ (reference sequence). This CDR3 comprises 14 residues. The V gene end was trimmed by 1 base and the J gene end by 1 base; junction bases not matched to a gene: 0. The CDR3 region has the DNA TGTGCCAGCAGCTTAGGGGACAGCCAAGAGACCCAGTACTTC. Translated, it gives CASSLGDSQETQYF.

The V call is TRBV9, the J call TRBJ2-3; 8 bases map to TRBD2. The CDR3 extends over 15 amino acids. J lost 2 bases, V lost 6 bases, and 8 bases had no gene match. The germline V gene encodes CDR1 SGDLS and CDR2 YYNGEE. The CDR3 spells CASNQLAEYTDTQYF. CDR3 bases: TGTGCCAGCAACCAACTAGCGGAGTACACAGATACGCAGTATTTT.

The genes are TRBV28 and TRBJ1-2, with 8 bases lining up with TRBD1. This CDR3 contains 14 residues. Germline-derived CDR1 and CDR2 are MDHEN and SYDVKM. The junction had 15 bases not matched to a gene; V was cut back by 10 bases and J by 8 bases. The CDR3 DNA sequence: TGTGCCACCCTTTCGGGCAGGGGGCGTTTAGGCTACACCTTC. Its protein product is CATLSGRGRLGYTF.

Only one count was recorded for this clone. The chain links TRBV5-1 to TRBJ1-2; 7 positions agree with TRBD1. The CDR3 totals 13 residues. J lost 8 bases, V lost 3 bases, and 7 bases had no gene match. Looked up from germline, CDR1 is SGHRS and CDR2 is YFSETQ. The chain's CDR3 is CASSSAGGLGYTF. CDR3 nucleotides: TGCGCCAGCAGCTCTGCAGGGGGTCTAGGCTACACCTTC.

V is TRBV10-3 and J is TRBJ1-4; D gene uncertain. This CDR3 is 13 amino acids long. Germline CDR1 is ENHRY and CDR2 is SYGVKD. Trimming removed 5 bases at V and 5 bases at J, with 9 bases between. The CDR3 loop is CAISIDENEKLFF. The CDR3 DNA sequence: TGTGCCATCAGTATTGACGAGAATGAAAAACTGTTTTTT.

CDR3 nucleotides: TGTGCCAGTAGTCAGGGGCCGGCTGGAAACACCATATATTTT. Translating gives CASSQGPAGNTIYF. The chain uses TRBV19 and TRBJ1-3, with a tentative D call TRBD1 (6 bases). Germline CDR1 and CDR2: LNHDA and SQIVND (reference sequence). The CDR3 runs 14 residues. Deletions cut 5 bases from V and 2 bases from J, with 10 bases between.